The present TCR beta chain was sequenced within a study of human T cells and chemical hapten exposure. Turning to the study itself: Throughout a study of 20 to 25 weeks, patients underwent weekly scalp administration of diphenylcyclopropenone doses.

V was trimmed by 8 bases and J by 4 bases, leaving 4 bases between them. The CDR3 sequence is 9 residues long. CDR1 and CDR2 (germline): SQVTM, ANQGSEA. TCRdb passed the RACE reads through MiXCR, listing each CDR3 protein once. The sample carries 79,000 or so distinct CDR3 sequences, around 30% recorded once. A note on this clonotype: Antigen: not known.

Findings of the study overall: No change in TCRs above 1 in 1000 frequency was produced by DPC sensitization. Having alopecia, the donors may differ immunologically from healthy people.

Time point indicated: patch test 1, 2 weeks after DPC sensitization. The treatment is: therapeutic diphenylcyclopropenone sensitization with weekly scalp DPC. Donation of samples came from alopecia patients who were 18 to 70 years old and suitable for DPC. The V and J genes are TRBV29-1 and TRBJ2-3; the D is unclear. This specimen consisted of whole blood, obtained in connection with sensitization to the hapten diphenylcyclopropenone (DPC). This sequence originates from a man aged 35 to 55 with alopecia areata. Some clones in this sample may be carry-over from other donors' samples. The CDR3 is CSTSDTQYF. As DNA, the CDR3 is TGCAGCACCTCAGATACGCAGTATTTT.